This T cell receptor (beta chain) was obtained from a study of regulatory T cells in long-lasting Graves disease. Both iRepertoire HTBI primers and Arm-PCR of CDR3 regions were used to build the TCR beta libraries. TCRdb reprocessed the multiplex PCR reads via MiXCR and lists one record per CDR3 protein. The repertoire includes 400,000 to 500,000 distinct CDR3 sequences, 14% of them detected once, and under 20% sits in the top ten. This clonotype was seen a few times. The sample's time point: newly diagnosed GD, antithyroid drugs for less than 3 months. Construction of the TCR library relied on RNA isolated from PBMCs. The CDR3 has 14 amino acids. CDR1 and CDR2 from the germline V gene are MNHEY and SMNVEV (reference sequence). Trimming removed 3 bases at V and 4 bases at J, with 12 bases between. Separately, the same data were catalogued under a study of T cells in Graves' hyperthyroidism and ophthalmopathy.

The gene calls are TRBV27 and TRBJ2-5, with a tentative D call TRBD2 (7 bases). The source material was peripheral blood mononuclear cells (PBMCs), sampled at new diagnosis, from a patient treated with antithyroid drugs. This sequence was found in a woman between 45 and 65 years old with Graves disease. The CDR3 nucleotides read TGTGCCAGCAGTTTCCAAAGGGGGGGAGAGACCCAGTACTTC. It codes for CASSFQRGGETQYF.